Each of the 23 T cell receptor beta chains below was sequenced from the same sample in a study of T-cell reconstitution after alpha-beta-depleted transplantation in children. Preparation of the TCRbeta library involved a method that used unique molecular identifiers. TCRdb processed the PCR reads anew with MiXCR; each CDR3 protein has one entry. The table has fewer than 750,000 distinct CDR3 sequences, about a quarter seen once. The starting material was PBMCs, obtained before TCRalphabeta/CD19-depleted stem cell transplant. The receptors were gathered from a boy younger than two with Wiskott-Aldrich syndrome, due to receive a stem cell transplant.

In this sample, this clonotype turned up a few times. This chain connects TRBV11-2 to TRBJ2-3; weak D call: TRBD1 (5 bases). The V and J ends lost 6 bases and 5 bases respectively, with 15 bases between them. The CDR3 covers 14 residues. Germline V gene data show CDR1 as SGHAT and CDR2 as FQNNGV. The DNA for the CDR3 is TGTGCCAGCAGTCTCCGTCAGGGTGGAGATACGCAGTATTTT. Its translation is CASSLRQGGDTQYF.

This clonotype turned up a few times. The rearrangement links TRBV7-2 to TRBJ2-1; D uncertain. This CDR3 contains 15 residues. Germline values: CDR1 SGHTA, CDR2 FQGNSA. Trimming left V 5 bases short and J 0 bases short, with 11 bases between. The CDR3 DNA is TGTGCCAGCAGCGCAGCGTACGGCTCCTACAATGAGCAGTTCTTC. It translates to CASSAAYGSYNEQFF.

V usage is TRBV7-2 and J usage is TRBJ2-2, with D maybe TRBD1 (6 bases). Trimming left V 5 bases short and J 0 bases short, with 13 bases between. The CDR3 loop spans 16 amino acids. Per germline, CDR1 SGHTA and CDR2 FQGNSA. The CDR3 DNA follows: TGTGCCAGCAGCACGATTGGGACAACGAACACCGGGGAGCTGTTTTTT. As protein: CASSTIGTTNTGELFF. Supplemented by reference TRBV7-2 and TRBJ2-2, the full variable domain reads GAGVSQSPSNKVTEKGKDVELRCDPISGHTALYWYRQSLGQGLEFLIYFQGNSAPDKSGLPSDRFSAERTGGSVSTLTIQRTQQEDSAVYLCASSTIGTTNTGELFFGEGSRLTVL.

The chain couples TRBV28 to TRBJ2-3; 8 bases agree with TRBD2. The CDR3 contains 15 residues. Germline CDR1 reads MDHEN; CDR2 reads SYDVKM. Unmatched junction bases numbered 7, after V lost 4 bases and J lost 4 bases. Written as DNA, the CDR3 is TGTGCCAGCAGTTCACTAGCGGAGGAGGCAGATACGCAGTATTTT. It translates to CASSSLAEEADTQYF.

This chain uses TRBV5-1 with TRBJ2-1; 10 bases are a match to TRBD2. J lost 5 bases, V lost 4 bases, and 3 bases had no gene match. The CDR3 length is 14 residues. Germline lookup yields CDR1 SGHRS and CDR2 YFSETQ. The CDR3 sequence is CASSTAGGDNEQFF. CDR3 nucleotide sequence: TGCGCCAGCAGCACAGCGGGAGGGGACAATGAGCAGTTCTTC.

The genes are TRBV7-3 and TRBJ1-1; possibly TRBD1 for D (5 bases). This CDR3 has 13 residues. Trimming removed 3 bases from V and 11 bases from J, with 16 bases in between. CDR1 and CDR2 (germline): SGHTA, FQGTGA. The CDR3 region has the DNA TGTGCCAGCAGCTTGGAGGGGAGGGTCGGGGCTTTCTTT. Translated, it gives CASSLEGRVGAFF.

This clonotype was recorded at least ten times. V gene TRBV5-6 combines with J gene TRBJ2-7, with D possibly TRBD2 on 5 matching bases. The germline CDR1 and CDR2 sequences are SGHDT and YYEEEE. CDR3 length: 13 amino acids. V was pared by 5 bases and J by 2 bases, with 11 bases between. This chain's CDR3 is CASSPTGTYEQYF. As DNA, the CDR3 is TGTGCCAGCAGTCCGACGGGAACCTACGAGCAGTACTTC.

This clonotype occurred many times. The V gene is TRBV9, the J gene TRBJ1-1; D is unresolved. Trimming shortened V by 0 bases and J by 1 base, and 7 bases separated the two germline ends. This CDR3 is 14 amino acids long. The V gene's germline CDR1 is SGDLS and CDR2 YYNGEE. In DNA, the CDR3 is TGTGCCAGCAGCGTAGGGAACCGGAACACTGAAGCTTTCTTT. Translation: CASSVGNRNTEAFF.

V usage is TRBV6-1 and J usage is TRBJ2-1; D gene ambiguous. Trimming took off 5 bases at V and 15 bases at J, with 20 bases between the two ends. Germline V gene sequence: CDR1 MNHNS, CDR2 SASEGT. The CDR3 covers 13 residues. CDR3 protein: CASSQPTWDSLFF. The CDR3 nucleotides read TGTGCCAGCAGTCAACCAACCTGGGATTCGTTGTTCTTC.

This clonotype has a handful of counts. This chain uses TRBV24-1 with TRBJ2-3; 7 bases are shared with TRBD1. CDR3 length: 15 amino acids. V lost 3 bases, J lost 4 bases, and 6 bases stayed unmatched. The germline CDR1 and CDR2 sequences are KGHDR and SFDVKD. The CDR3 reads CATSDPRGSADTQYF. The CDR3, as DNA: TGTGCCACCAGTGATCCCAGGGGGTCGGCAGATACGCAGTATTTT.

The genes are TRBV7-8 and TRBJ1-2, with unresolved D. Germline V lookup: CDR1 SGHVS, CDR2 FQNEAQ. The V gene lost 5 bases and the J gene lost 4 bases, with 11 bases spanning the gap. The CDR3 length is 13 residues. This chain's CDR3 is CASSPSEIYGYTF. The CDR3, as DNA: TGTGCCAGCAGCCCGTCAGAGATCTATGGCTACACCTTC.

This clonotype was detected a few times. The chain links TRBV5-1 to TRBJ1-5, with D perhaps matching TRBD1 (5 bases). From germline, CDR1 is SGHRS and CDR2 YFSETQ. V lost 0 bases to trimming and J lost 5 bases, with 12 bases between them. CDR3 length: 15 residues. CDR3 loop: CASSLAAGRDQPQHF. The CDR3 DNA follows: TGCGCCAGCAGCTTGGCGGCAGGGCGCGATCAGCCCCAGCATTTT.

The sample holds a few counts of this clonotype. The chain employs TRBV5-1 and TRBJ2-3, with D uncertain. V was shortened by 1 base and J by 2 bases, with 17 bases between the two germline ends. The length of the CDR3 is 17 residues. Germline loops: CDR1 SGHRS, CDR2 YFSETQ. This CDR3 reads CASSLSLNGISTDTQYF. CDR3 nucleotide sequence: TGCGCCAGCAGCTTGTCTCTAAACGGCATCTCCACAGATACGCAGTATTTT.

The chain employs TRBV15 and TRBJ1-4; D unclear. Germline-derived CDR1 and CDR2 are LNHNV and YYDKDF (reference sequence). V lost 1 base and J 2 bases, leaving 14 bases between the germline ends. This CDR3 comprises 17 residues. CDR3 DNA: TGTGCCACCAGCAGAGTAAGGTACGGCGTCACTAATGAAAAACTGTTTTTT. It codes for CATSRVRYGVTNEKLFF.

The gene calls are TRBV11-2 and TRBJ2-7; 10 bases fit TRBD2. This CDR3 is 15 amino acids long. V was clipped by 4 bases and J by 4 bases; unmatched bases: 7. CDR1 SGHAT and CDR2 FQNNGV come from the germline V gene. The CDR3 protein is CASSWAGTSVYEQYF. CDR3 nucleotide sequence: TGTGCCAGCAGCTGGGCCGGGACTAGCGTGTACGAGCAGTACTTC. Based on the CDR3 plus reference TRBV11-2 and TRBJ2-7, the full variable domain is EAGVAQSPRYKIIEKRQSVAFWCNPISGHATLYWYQQILGQGPKLLIQFQNNGVVDDSQLPKDRFSAERLKGVDSTLKIQPAKLEDSAVYLCASSWAGTSVYEQYFGPGTRLTVT.

To note about this clonotype: The junction shows a germline mismatch at one end, possibly a read error. The chain uses TRBV5-6 and TRBJ2-1, with TRBD2 identical over 7 bases. In germline, CDR1 is SGHDT, CDR2 YYEEEE. The CDR3 extends over 15 amino acids. The CDR3: CASSLGTTIAHEQFF. The CDR3 DNA reads as TGTGCCAGCAGTTTGGGGACTACAATTGCCCATGAGCAGTTCTTC. The full variable domain, rest sourced from reference TRBV5-6 and TRBJ2-1, is DAGVTQSPTHLIKTRGQQVTLRCSPKSGHDTVSWYQQALGQGPQFIFQYYEEEERQRGNFPDRFSGHQFPNYSSELNVNALLLGDSALYLCASSLGTTIAHEQFFGPGTRLTVL.

This clonotype was picked up a small number of times. This rearrangement joins TRBV5-1 to TRBJ2-5; a possible D gene is TRBD2 (6 bases). Trimming took 5 bases from V and 5 from J, leaving 19 bases between them. This CDR3 comprises 15 residues. In germline, CDR1 is SGHRS, CDR2 YFSETQ. The CDR3 DNA is TGCGCCAGCAGTCCTCTTAGCGGTCCGTGGGAGACCCAGTACTTC. Protein sequence: CASSPLSGPWETQYF. Supplemented by reference TRBV5-1 and TRBJ2-5, the full variable domain reads KAGVTQTPRYLIKTRGQQVTLSCSPISGHRSVSWYQQTPGQGLQFLFEYFSETQRNKGNFPGRFSGRQFSNSRSEMNVSTLELGDSALYLCASSPLSGPWETQYFGPGTRLLVL.

Many counts were recorded for this clonotype. The chain employs TRBV20-1 and TRBJ2-1, with D unresolved. The CDR3 spans 14 residues. Germline CDR1 and CDR2: DFQATT and SNEGSKA (reference sequence). Trimming pared 0 bases from V and 4 bases from J, leaving 10 bases between. The CDR3 spells CSARERPVYNEQFF. The DNA for the CDR3 is TGCAGTGCTAGAGAACGCCCAGTATACAATGAGCAGTTCTTC.

This clonotype was observed a handful of times. The chain recombines TRBV5-1 with TRBJ2-1; no firm D call. Looked up from germline, CDR1 is SGHRS and CDR2 is YFSETQ. The V and J ends lost 4 bases and 4 bases respectively, with 12 bases between them. The CDR3 totals 14 residues. The CDR3 DNA is TGCGCCAGCAGCCCGGACCTGAAATACAATGAGCAGTTCTTC. Translated: CASSPDLKYNEQFF.

The J gene is TRBJ1-4, the V gene TRBV12-3 or TRBV12-4; D not resolved. The CDR3 runs to 14 residues. Trimming shortened V by 1 base and J by 5 bases, and 8 bases separated the two germline ends. The CDR3, as DNA: TGTGCCAGCAGTTTAGGGAACCGAAATGAAAAACTGTTTTTT. It translates to CASSLGNRNEKLFF.

The V call is TRBV11-2, the J call TRBJ2-1; 8 bases fit TRBD1. The germline CDR1 and CDR2 sequences are SGHAT and FQNNGV. The CDR3 covers 15 residues. With V trimmed by 4 bases and J by 7 bases, 9 bases remained unmatched. CDR3 sequence reads: CASSSRGDRSNEQFF. The DNA for the CDR3 is TGTGCCAGCAGCTCCAGGGGGGACAGGTCGAATGAGCAGTTCTTC.

J is TRBJ2-7 and V is TRBV20-1; D is undetermined. The CDR3 totals 14 residues. Germline CDR1 is DFQATT and CDR2 is SNEGSKA (reference sequence). V lost 2 bases to trimming and J lost 2 bases, with 13 bases between them. This CDR3 is CSARPQTRPYEQYF. In DNA form, the CDR3 reads TGCAGTGCTAGACCCCAGACCCGACCCTACGAGCAGTACTTC.

The V call is TRBV15, the J call TRBJ2-7; the match to TRBD1 covers 10 bases. V was pared by 5 bases and J by 3 bases, with 1 base of the junction left unmatched. The CDR3 sequence is 13 residues long. The germline CDR1 and CDR2 sequences are LNHNV and YYDKDF (reference sequence). CDR3 amino acids: CATSRDRGYEQYF. The DNA of the CDR3 is TGTGCCACCAGCCGGGACAGGGGCTACGAGCAGTACTTC. The variable domain in full, with the rest retrieved from reference TRBV15 and TRBJ2-7, is DAMVIQNPRYQVTQFGKPVTLSCSQTLNHNVMYWYQQKSSQAPKLLFHYYDKDFNNEADTPDNFQSRRPNTSFCFLDIRSPGLGDTAMYLCATSRDRGYEQYFGPGTRLTVT.